This entry is about one T cell receptor (beta chain). Its antigen is currently unknown. Primed by a sample-barcoded 5' primer and a J-beta primer mix, a second PCR proceeded for 7 to 11 cycles. TCRdb reprocessed the 5' RACE reads via MiXCR and lists one record per CDR3 protein. The repertoire holds about 760,000 distinct CDR3 sequences, with 45% to 70% as singletons. The data originate from a study of blood T cells in healthy people across ages. Across the whole study: About one barcoded beta molecule per two T cells came from capture by template switching. Study-level points and caveats: Correlation between TCR beta diversity and naive T cell percentage was strong. Shifts in expanded clonotypes may have been confounded by donor CMV status, which was unknown.

At least 6.5 million PBMCs were isolated per sample. CDR3 size: 15 residues. Germline V gives CDR1 SEHNR, CDR2 FQNEAQ (reference sequence). V shed 5 bases, J shed 4 bases, and the junction held 9 bases outside the gene matches. The TCR sequence derives from a man in his forties in good health. The chain carries TRBV7-9 and TRBJ2-5, with 8 bases lining up with TRBD1. The sequenced sample was blood. Written as DNA, the CDR3 is TGTGCCAGCAGCCTTTTGACAGGGGCGGGAGAGACCCAGTACTTC. Protein sequence: CASSLLTGAGETQYF.